The rows below give T cell receptor beta chains drawn from one sample of a study of T-cell reconstitution after alpha-beta-depleted transplantation in children. MiXCR, run by TCRdb on the PCR reads, gives a single entry per CDR3 protein. The table lists hundreds of thousands of distinct CDR3 sequences, 10% to 15% of them singletons. Sequenced here: PBMCs, sampled before TCRalphabeta/CD19-depleted stem cell transplant. These receptors all stem from a girl aged 2 to 9 with congenital amegakaryocytic thrombocytopenia, due to receive a stem cell transplant. CDR3s include the opening cysteine and the closing phenylalanine or tryptophan. A D gene is named only where the DNA matches it firmly. The size field is filled for only some rows; it gives once, few, many or a size class.

>many|TRBV20-1|.|TRBJ2-7
CSARAHGLDREQYF
TGCAGTGCTAGGGCTCATGGACTGGATCGCGAGCAGTACTTC
>few|TRBV5-1|.|TRBJ2-1
CASCGENRNEQFF
TGCGCCAGCTGCGGGGAGAACCGCAATGAGCAGTTCTTC
>many|TRBV20-1|TRBD2|TRBJ2-1
CSARAGTSGRNEQFF
TGCAGTGCTAGAGCCGGGACTAGCGGACGCAATGAGCAGTTCTTC
>many|TRBV24-1|TRBD2|TRBJ2-1
CATSEIAGGPSEQFF
TGTGCCACCAGTGAGATAGCGGGAGGGCCCTCAGAGCAGTTCTTC
>few|TRBV7-9|TRBD1|TRBJ2-2
CASSLNRGRSGELFF
TGTGCCAGCAGCTTAAACAGGGGGCGAAGCGGGGAGCTGTTTTTT
>many|TRBV6-5|.|TRBJ2-2
CASSYVLANTGELFF
TGTGCCAGCAGCTATGTCCTAGCGAACACCGGGGAGCTGTTTTTT
>many|TRBV20-1|TRBD2|TRBJ2-3
CSAGTIRTDTQYF
TGCAGTGCTGGGACTATACGCACAGATACGCAGTATTTT
>.|TRBV5-1|.|TRBJ2-7
CASSLSLLGSYEQYF
TGCGCCAGCAGCCTCAGCTTACTAGGCAGCTACGAGCAGTACTTC
>few|TRBV5-4|TRBD2|TRBJ2-7
CASSLGVAGVAEQYF
TGTGCCAGCAGCTTGGGGGTAGCGGGAGTAGCCGAGCAGTACTTC
>many|TRBV5-1|.|TRBJ2-3
CASSSGDFSTDTQYF
TGCGCCAGCAGCTCGGGGGACTTCAGCACAGATACGCAGTATTTT
>few|TRBV15|.|TRBJ2-3
CATSRGGSVDTQYF
TGTGCCACCAGCCGTGGGGGGAGTGTAGATACGCAGTATTTT
>.|TRBV5-5|TRBD1|TRBJ2-1
CASSLLGTGFNEQFF
TGTGCCAGCAGCCTTCTGGGGACAGGGTTCAATGAGCAGTTCTTC
>.|TRBV20-1|TRBD2|TRBJ2-1
CSAKSLVAGGSPSLDEQFF
TGCAGTGCAAAGAGTTTGGTAGCGGGAGGGTCCCCTAGTTTGGATGAGCAGTTCTTC
>few|TRBV4-1|.|TRBJ2-7
CASSQDRGGFDYEQYF
TGCGCCAGCAGCCAAGATCGTGGCGGGTTTGATTACGAGCAGTACTTC
>few|TRBV5-1|.|TRBJ1-3
CASSLGFRTSGNTIYF
TGCGCCAGCAGCTTAGGGTTTCGAACCTCTGGAAACACCATATATTTT
>many|TRBV29-1|.|TRBJ2-7
CSVEYEGLGYEQYF
TGCAGCGTTGAATATGAGGGGTTGGGGTACGAGCAGTACTTC
>few|TRBV25-1|.|TRBJ2-1
CASSEPVGEDNEQFF
TGTGCCAGCAGTGAGCCGGTAGGGGAAGACAATGAGCAGTTCTTC
>many|TRBV29-1|TRBD2|TRBJ2-7
CSVGGTSLSYEQYF
TGCAGCGTGGGAGGGACTAGTCTGTCCTACGAGCAGTACTTC
>many|TRBV12-3/TRBV12-4|.|TRBJ2-5
CASSENHGPETQYF
TGTGCCAGCAGTGAAAATCACGGCCCAGAGACCCAGTACTTC
>many|TRBV20-1|TRBD2|TRBJ2-5
CSARLASGKQETQYF
TGCAGTGCTAGATTGGCTAGCGGGAAACAAGAGACCCAGTACTTC
>.|TRBV5-5|.|TRBJ1-1
CASSLEWTIGTEAFF
TGTGCCAGCAGCTTGGAATGGACCATCGGCACTGAAGCTTTCTTT
>.|TRBV7-2|.|TRBJ2-1
CASSLDFRTPPGEQFF
TGTGCCAGCAGCTTAGATTTTCGGACTCCCCCAGGTGAGCAGTTCTTC
>.|TRBV7-9|TRBD2|TRBJ2-3
CASSPMTSGLTDTQYF
TGTGCCAGCAGCCCGATGACTAGCGGCCTCACAGATACGCAGTATTTT
>many|TRBV6-5|TRBD1|TRBJ2-1
CACGTGTYNEQFF
TGTGCCTGCGGGACAGGGACCTACAATGAGCAGTTCTTC
>.|TRBV5-1|TRBD2|TRBJ2-5
CASSLEGTSGSSETQYF
TGCGCCAGCAGCTTGGAAGGGACTAGCGGGAGCAGTGAGACCCAGTACTTC
>many|TRBV12-3/TRBV12-4|.|TRBJ2-7
CASSLSDSLYEQYF
TGTGCCAGCAGTTTAAGTGACAGCCTCTACGAGCAGTACTTC
>many|TRBV24-1|TRBD2|TRBJ2-3
CATSDPLAGGRDTQYF
TGTGCCACCAGTGACCCGCTAGCGGGGGGTCGAGATACGCAGTATTTT
>many|TRBV4-2|.|TRBJ2-2
CASSRNRLSQTLTGELFF
TGTGCCAGCAGCCGAAACCGTCTATCCCAAACCCTCACCGGGGAGCTGTTTTTT
>many|TRBV10-3|TRBD1|TRBJ1-5
CAISRDSENQPQHF
TGTGCCATCAGTCGGGACAGCGAAAATCAGCCCCAGCATTTT
>.|TRBV20-1|.|TRBJ1-1
CSAPRSIYGGEAFF
TGCAGTGCCCCAAGGTCGATCTATGGGGGTGAAGCTTTCTTT
>few|TRBV6-1|.|TRBJ2-1
CASRPLGGHNEQFF
TGTGCCAGCCGACCGCTAGGGGGACACAATGAGCAGTTCTTC
>many|TRBV12-3/TRBV12-4|.|TRBJ2-7
CASSLAGTNYEQYF
TGTGCCAGCAGTTTGGCGGGAACAAACTACGAGCAGTACTTC
>many|TRBV6-1|TRBD2|TRBJ2-1
CASSAPTSFYNEQFF
TGTGCCAGCAGTGCGCCGACTAGCTTTTACAATGAGCAGTTCTTC
>.|TRBV4-1|TRBD2|TRBJ2-1
CASSLQGAGESSYNEPFF
TGCGCCAGCAGCCTTCAAGGGGCGGGGGAGAGCTCCTACAATGAGCCGTTCTTC
>.|TRBV2|TRBD2|TRBJ2-1
CASSGGRADEQFF
TGTGCCAGCAGTGGCGGGAGGGCCGATGAGCAGTTCTTC
>few|TRBV12-3/TRBV12-4|.|TRBJ2-1
CASSLRAGPYEQFF
TGTGCCAGCAGTTTACGGGCAGGGCCCTACGAGCAGTTCTTC
>many|TRBV28|.|TRBJ1-1
CASSSRRDQAFF
TGTGCCAGCAGTTCGCGGAGGGATCAAGCTTTCTTT
>many|TRBV29-1|.|TRBJ2-3
CSVAGLRYTDTQYF
TGCAGCGTTGCGGGACTCCGTTACACAGATACGCAGTATTTT
>many|TRBV20-1|TRBD2|TRBJ2-3
CSAREGGSGTDTQYF
TGCAGTGCTAGAGAGGGCGGGAGCGGCACAGATACGCAGTATTTT
>.|TRBV5-1|TRBD2|TRBJ2-1
CASSADSGSEQFF
TGCGCCAGCAGCGCAGATAGCGGGAGCGAGCAGTTCTTC
>many|TRBV27|.|TRBJ2-3
CASSLRLFTDTQYF
TGTGCCAGCAGTTTGCGACTTTTCACAGATACGCAGTATTTT
>many|TRBV29-1|TRBD2|TRBJ2-3
CSLTPRNTSGRTDTQYF
TGCAGCCTTACCCCACGTAATACTAGCGGGAGAACAGATACGCAGTATTTT
>few|TRBV7-2|TRBD2|TRBJ2-1
CASSLWTSGGYNEQFF
TGTGCCAGCAGCCTCTGGACTAGCGGGGGGTACAATGAGCAGTTCTTC
>many|TRBV5-1|.|TRBJ2-2
CASSLEAGANTGELFF
TGCGCCAGCAGCTTGGAGGCAGGGGCGAACACCGGGGAGCTGTTTTTT
>many|TRBV12-3/TRBV12-4|.|TRBJ1-3
CASRLPTPGNTIYF
TGTGCCAGCAGGCTACCTACCCCTGGAAACACCATATATTTT
>many|TRBV27|TRBD2|TRBJ2-7
CASSLSAGDEQYF
TGTGCCAGCAGTTTATCAGCGGGGGACGAGCAGTACTTC
>.|TRBV2|.|TRBJ1-1
CATTTERGIGNTEAFF
TGTGCCACCACCACAGAACGTGGGATTGGGAACACTGAAGCTTTCTTT
>many|TRBV13|TRBD2|TRBJ2-1
CASSSAKLSGTSAYNEQFF
TGTGCCAGCAGCTCGGCTAAACTCTCCGGGACTAGCGCTTACAATGAGCAGTTCTTC
>many|TRBV7-6|.|TRBJ2-7
CASSPQGGRSEQYF
TGTGCCAGCAGCCCTCAGGGGGGGCGATCCGAGCAGTACTTC
>.|TRBV6-2/TRBV6-3|TRBD2|TRBJ2-3
CASSSVGAGVLDTQYF
TGTGCCAGCAGTTCCGTAGGAGCGGGAGTATTGGATACGCAGTATTTT
>many|TRBV5-1|.|TRBJ1-5
CASSLLGLKDQPQHF
TGCGCCAGCAGCTTGCTAGGGTTGAAGGATCAGCCCCAGCATTTT
>few|TRBV12-3/TRBV12-4|.|TRBJ1-2
CASSFASQGYTF
TGTGCCAGCAGTTTCGCCAGCCAGGGCTACACCTTC
>many|TRBV4-2|.|TRBJ1-5
CASSQAPSKASNQPQHF
TGTGCCAGCAGCCAAGCACCCTCAAAGGCTAGCAATCAGCCCCAGCATTTT